This T cell receptor (beta chain) was observed in a study of blood T cells in healthy people across ages. The second PCR ran roughly 7 to 12 cycles with a sample-barcoded 5' primer and J-beta primers. MiXCR, run by TCRdb on the 5' RACE reads, gives a single entry per CDR3 protein. The sample records roughly 730,000 distinct CDR3 sequences, approximately 60% being singletons. This clonotype was found a few times. Each donor gave 9.5 to 10 milliliters of peripheral blood. The trim removed 0 bases at V and 14 bases at J, leaving 4 bases unmatched. The CDR3 length is 13 residues. Germline lookup yields CDR1 MNHEY and CDR2 SMNVEV (reference sequence).

This clonotype was obtained from a man aged 40-50 years in good health. The rearrangement links TRBV27 to TRBJ2-1; 10 bases fit TRBD1. Sequencing input: blood. This CDR3 reads CASSLSRDRGEFF. The DNA of the CDR3 is TGTGCCAGCAGTTTATCGAGGGACAGGGGTGAGTTCTTC.